Ten or more counts support the clone carrying this T cell receptor (beta chain). The antigen is unknown. Using its own MiXCR run on the 5' RACE reads, TCRdb lists one record per CDR3 protein. The sample contains 300,000 to 400,000 distinct CDR3 sequences, 9.5% to 13% of which appear only once. V gave up 4 bases and J gave up 0 bases, with 10 bases separating them. Germline V gene lookup returns CDR1 LGHDT and CDR2 YNNKEL (reference sequence). This CDR3 spans 15 amino acids. This record belongs to a study of CD8 T cells in ankylosing spondylitis. Study-wide findings and caveats: Some motif variants were previously reported in reactive arthritis synovial fluid and blood. Disease-linked clones reportedly concentrated significantly in matched ankylosing spondylitis synovial fluid.

The sequenced sample was blood, either unsorted or a sorted T cell fraction (not recorded which). The chain recombines TRBV3-1 with TRBJ2-1, with D maybe TRBD1 (6 bases). This receptor was obtained from a female donor with ankylosing spondylitis or in good health (not recorded which). CDR3 sequence: CASSRGTSSYNEQFF. CDR3 nucleotide sequence: TGTGCCAGCAGCCGAGGGACATCCTCCTACAATGAGCAGTTCTTC.